A selection of T cell receptor beta chains follows, all from one sample in a study of OX40 agonist ivuxolimab in advanced cancers. Clones were read by immunoSEQ multiplex PCR, and TCRdb kept only the in-frame ones, dropping some. Of about 64,000 clones listed, more than 75% are singletons. The material was CD4+ or CD8+ T cells sorted from blood, obtained in a trial of the OX40 agonist ivuxolimab. The receptors were gathered from an adult with an advanced solid tumor such as melanoma, head and neck, liver or kidney cancer. Each CDR3 is given with its conserved first and last residue.

V gene,J gene,CDR3 protein
TRBV6-4,TRBJ2-1,CASRPSAGLPYNEQFF
TRBV15,TRBJ2-7,CATSRYPQGSVYEQYF
TRBV18,TRBJ2-1,CASSATLSRGTYNEQFF
TRBV30,TRBJ1-1,CASGRGSTEAFF
TRBV7-2,TRBJ2-7,CASSLAAAAHEQYF
TRBV6-1,TRBJ1-5,CASSDNQPQHF
TRBV7-8,TRBJ2-1,CASSVDRGLSYNEQFF
TRBV19,TRBJ1-5,CASRDSSFNQPQHF
TRBV19,TRBJ2-7,CASTTGGGSYEQYF
TRBV7-3,TRBJ2-2,CASSPDREYTGELFF
TRBV4-2,TRBJ1-2,CASSQDSLANYGYTF
TRBV10-3,TRBJ2-1,CAISGTSGPGSYNEQFF
TRBV10-3,TRBJ1-3,CAIRQGLGNTIYF
TRBV4-2,TRBJ2-3,CASSQEESQGTDTQYF
TRBV6-6,TRBJ1-3,CASSYRGQDTIYF
TRBV5-1,TRBJ2-3,CASSLEAASTDTQYF
TRBV4-1,TRBJ2-1,CASSQVTSLGDEQFF
TRBV7-3,TRBJ2-3,CASSSGLSTDTQYF
TRBV10-1,TRBJ1-4,CASSEGRGKEKLFF
TRBV21-1,TRBJ2-5,CASSKYSEETQYF
TRBV15,TRBJ2-1,CATSRDSRIYYNEQFF
TRBV5-5,TRBJ2-7,CASSLEDNTLEQYF
TRBV4-2,TRBJ2-7,CASSPPGQPNEQYF
TRBV18,TRBJ2-2,CASSPRVPGLASTGELFF
TRBV2,TRBJ2-2,CASRQGALTGELFF
TRBV11-2,TRBJ1-6,CASSLQAGRVSPLHF
TRBV11-1,TRBJ2-2,CASSDFVGELFF
TRBV19,TRBJ1-2,CASSTTGGYGYTF
TRBV5-1,TRBJ2-1,CASSPASGRADEQFF
TRBV9,TRBJ2-4,CASSVTGSVDIQYF
TRBV13,TRBJ1-3,CASSLALDPQSGNTIYF
TRBV18,TRBJ2-5,CASSPSQKGETQYF
TRBV9,TRBJ2-3,CASSPEEGLAEINTDTQYF
TRBV5-1,TRBJ2-1,CASSLAQRANEQFF
TRBV4-3,TRBJ2-6,CASSPDGTGWDNVLTF
TRBV5-1,TRBJ2-3,CASSWVPAGDNTDTQYF
TRBV29-1,TRBJ1-2,CSVGAGGYGYTF
TRBV15,TRBJ2-2,CATSRDTGSGELFF
TRBV7-2,TRBJ2-7,CASSLRGTYEQYF
TRBV30,TRBJ1-1,CAWSLTTGKNTEAFF
TRBV18,TRBJ2-4,CASSPFLAKNIQYF
TRBV7-2,TRBJ1-2,CASRKGAGNMINYGYTF
TRBV11-2,TRBJ2-7,CASSFRDSGTYAYEQYF
TRBV7-2,TRBJ2-7,CASSLVGGQDEQYF
TRBV9,TRBJ2-2,CASSLLSTASNTGELFF
TRBV29-1,TRBJ2-7,CRTGRTYYEQYF
TRBV5-1,TRBJ1-4,CASSLAQGNEKLFF
TRBV15,TRBJ1-2,CATSGTSVRF
TRBV19,TRBJ2-6,CASSSQGAGGANVLTF
TRBV6-5,TRBJ2-2,CASSYSRVVGGELFF